This T cell receptor beta chain was sequenced during a study of blood T cell repertoires in COVID-19. Study overall: From the United States, Italy and Spain came samples of acute and convalescent COVID-19. Sample material is recorded as cDNA or gDNA derived from T cells, B-cell-depleted T cells, or PBMCs.

In the authors' workflow: Estimated nucleated cell counts came from reference gene primer amplification. Using immunoSEQ multiplex PCR, the repertoire was profiled, and TCRdb retains in-frame clones only, with some absent. V and J calls plus clone size are reproduced from that table; the DNA served to infer D and trimming. The sample records 250,000 to 400,000 clones, roughly 90% being singletons. It was during active infection that Seattle patients were enrolled and then longitudinally followed. The V and J ends lost 6 bases and 0 bases, in that order; junction bases with no gene match: 13. The CDR3 consists of 19 residues. Looked up from germline, CDR1 is SGHAT and CDR2 is FQNNGV.

The clonotype was recovered from a woman in her twenties or thirties with COVID-19, enrolled during active disease. The specimen was peripheral blood. This rearrangement joins TRBV11-2 to TRBJ2-3; the match to TRBD2 covers 12 bases. CDR3 sequence: CASRPTSGRGGNSTDTQYF. CDR3 sequence (DNA): TGTGCCAGCAGACCGACTAGCGGGAGAGGTGGAAATAGCACAGATACGCAGTATTTT.